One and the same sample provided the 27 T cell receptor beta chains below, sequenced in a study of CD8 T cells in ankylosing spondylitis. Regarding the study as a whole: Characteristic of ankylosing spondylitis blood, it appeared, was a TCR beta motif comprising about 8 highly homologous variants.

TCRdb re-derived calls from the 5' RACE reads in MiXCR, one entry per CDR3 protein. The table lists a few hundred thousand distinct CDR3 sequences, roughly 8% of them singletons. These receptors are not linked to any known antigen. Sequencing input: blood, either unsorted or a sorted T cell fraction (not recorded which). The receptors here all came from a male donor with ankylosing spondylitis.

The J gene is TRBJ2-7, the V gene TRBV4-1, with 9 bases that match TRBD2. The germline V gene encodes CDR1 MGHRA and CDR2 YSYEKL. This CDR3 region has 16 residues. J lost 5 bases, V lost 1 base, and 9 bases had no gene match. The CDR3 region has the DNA TGCGCCAGCAGCCAAGTTTGGCCTAGCGGGACTGACGAGCAGTACTTC. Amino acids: CASSQVWPSGTDEQYF.

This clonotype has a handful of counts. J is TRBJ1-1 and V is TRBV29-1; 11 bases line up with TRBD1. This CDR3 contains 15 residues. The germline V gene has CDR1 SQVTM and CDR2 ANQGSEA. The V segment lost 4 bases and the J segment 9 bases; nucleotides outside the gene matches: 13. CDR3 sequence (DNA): TGCAGCGTTGGTGGGACAGGGGGAGTTCGGACCCAAGCTTTCTTT. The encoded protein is CSVGGTGGVRTQAFF.

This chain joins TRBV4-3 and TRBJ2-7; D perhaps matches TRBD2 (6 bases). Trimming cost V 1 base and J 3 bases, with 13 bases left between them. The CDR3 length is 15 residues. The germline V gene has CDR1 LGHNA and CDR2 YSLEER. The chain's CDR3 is CASSQGTSYYYEQYF. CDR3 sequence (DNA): TGCGCCAGCAGCCAAGGAACTAGCTATTACTACGAGCAGTACTTC.

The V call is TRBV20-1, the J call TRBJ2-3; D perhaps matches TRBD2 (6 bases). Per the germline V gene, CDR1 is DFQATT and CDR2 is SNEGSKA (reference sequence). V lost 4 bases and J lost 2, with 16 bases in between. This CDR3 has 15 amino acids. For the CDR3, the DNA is TGCAGTGCTAAGGCGGGACTCCGAACCACAGATACGCAGTATTTT. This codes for CSAKAGLRTTDTQYF.

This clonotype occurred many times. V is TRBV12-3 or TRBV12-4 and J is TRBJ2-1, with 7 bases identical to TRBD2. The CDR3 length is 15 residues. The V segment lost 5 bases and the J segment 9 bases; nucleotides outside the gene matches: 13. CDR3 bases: TGTGCCAGCAGTCTTACGAGGGAGGGCCACGGTGAGCAGTTCTTC. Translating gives CASSLTREGHGEQFF.

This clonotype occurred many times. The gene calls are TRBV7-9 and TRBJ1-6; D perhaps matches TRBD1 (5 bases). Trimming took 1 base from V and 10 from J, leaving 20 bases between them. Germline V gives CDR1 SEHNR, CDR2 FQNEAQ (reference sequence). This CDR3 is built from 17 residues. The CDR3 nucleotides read TGTGCCAGCAGCTTAGGGGACGTTGCCTTAAGGGAGTCACCCCTCCACTTT. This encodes CASSLGDVALRESPLHF. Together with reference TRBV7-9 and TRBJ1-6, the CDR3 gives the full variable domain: DTGVSQNPRHKITKRGQNVTFRCDPISEHNRLYWYRQTLGQGPEFLTYFQNEAQLEKSRLLSDRFSAERPKGSFSTLEIQRTEQGDSAMYLCASSLGDVALRESPLHFGNGTRLTVT.

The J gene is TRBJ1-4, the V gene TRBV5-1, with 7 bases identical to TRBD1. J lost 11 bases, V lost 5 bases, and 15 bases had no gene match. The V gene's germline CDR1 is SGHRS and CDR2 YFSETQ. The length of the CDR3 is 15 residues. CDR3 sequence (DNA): TGCGCCAGCAGAGAGGAGGGACAGAGACAGAGGAAACTGTTTTTT. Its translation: CASREEGQRQRKLFF.

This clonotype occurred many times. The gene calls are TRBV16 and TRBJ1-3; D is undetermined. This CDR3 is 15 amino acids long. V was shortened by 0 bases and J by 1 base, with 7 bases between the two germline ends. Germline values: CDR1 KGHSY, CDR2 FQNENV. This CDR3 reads CASSQSGLSGNTIYF. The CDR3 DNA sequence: TGTGCCAGCAGCCAATCGGGGTTATCTGGAAACACCATATATTTT.

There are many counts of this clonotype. CDR3: CASSYNGPRETQYF. The DNA for the CDR3 is TGTGCCAGCAGCTACAACGGCCCCCGAGAGACCCAGTACTTC. The rearrangement joins TRBV12-3 or TRBV12-4 to TRBJ2-5; D remains ambiguous. V shed 6 bases and J shed 4 bases, with 15 bases lying between them. CDR3 size: 14 residues.

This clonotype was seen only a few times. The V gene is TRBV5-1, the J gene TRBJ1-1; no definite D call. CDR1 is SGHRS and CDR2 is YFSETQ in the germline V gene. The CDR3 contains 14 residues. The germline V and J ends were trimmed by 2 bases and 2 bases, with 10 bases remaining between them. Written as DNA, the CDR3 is TGCGCCAGCAGCTTAGACATCAGAAACACTGAAGCTTTCTTT. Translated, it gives CASSLDIRNTEAFF. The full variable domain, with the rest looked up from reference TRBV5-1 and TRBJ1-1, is KAGVTQTPRYLIKTRGQQVTLSCSPISGHRSVSWYQQTPGQGLQFLFEYFSETQRNKGNFPGRFSGRQFSNSRSEMNVSTLELGDSALYLCASSLDIRNTEAFFGQGTRLTVV.

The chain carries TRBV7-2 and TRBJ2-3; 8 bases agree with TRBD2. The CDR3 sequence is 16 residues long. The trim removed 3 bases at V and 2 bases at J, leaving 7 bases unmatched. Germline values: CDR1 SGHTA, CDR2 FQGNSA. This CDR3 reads CASSFKRERPTDTQYF. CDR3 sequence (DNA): TGTGCCAGCAGCTTTAAGCGGGAGCGGCCCACAGATACGCAGTATTTT.

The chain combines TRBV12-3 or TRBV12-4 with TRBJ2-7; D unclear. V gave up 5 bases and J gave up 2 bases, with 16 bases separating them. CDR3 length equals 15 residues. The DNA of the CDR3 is TGTGCCAGCAGTCCAGAGCCTCCCCCACCCTACGAGCAGTACTTC. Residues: CASSPEPPPPYEQYF.

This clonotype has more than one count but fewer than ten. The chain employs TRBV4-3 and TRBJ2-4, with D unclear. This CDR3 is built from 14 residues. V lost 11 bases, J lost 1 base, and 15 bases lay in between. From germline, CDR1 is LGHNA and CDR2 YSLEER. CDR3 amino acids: CAQTFIVAKNIQYF. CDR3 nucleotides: TGCGCCCAAACCTTTATTGTTGCCAAAAACATTCAGTACTTC.

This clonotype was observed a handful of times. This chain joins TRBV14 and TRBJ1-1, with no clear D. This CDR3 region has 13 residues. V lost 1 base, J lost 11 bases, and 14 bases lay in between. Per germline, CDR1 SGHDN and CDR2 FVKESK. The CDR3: CASSQGQWLGAFF. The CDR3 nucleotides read TGTGCCAGCAGCCAAGGACAATGGCTCGGGGCTTTCTTT.

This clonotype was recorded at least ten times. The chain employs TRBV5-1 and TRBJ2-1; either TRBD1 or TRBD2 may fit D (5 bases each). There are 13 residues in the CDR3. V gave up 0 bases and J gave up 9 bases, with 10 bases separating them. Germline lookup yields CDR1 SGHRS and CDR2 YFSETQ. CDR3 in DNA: TGCGCCAGCAGCTTGGTGGGGGTGAGTGAGCAGTTCTTC. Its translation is CASSLVGVSEQFF.

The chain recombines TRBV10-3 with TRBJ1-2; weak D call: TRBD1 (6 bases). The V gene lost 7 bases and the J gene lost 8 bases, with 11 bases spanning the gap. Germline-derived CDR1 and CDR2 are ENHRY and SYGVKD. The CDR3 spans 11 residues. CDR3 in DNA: TGTGCCATCACCGAGGGGGAAGGCTACACCTTC. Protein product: CAITEGEGYTF.

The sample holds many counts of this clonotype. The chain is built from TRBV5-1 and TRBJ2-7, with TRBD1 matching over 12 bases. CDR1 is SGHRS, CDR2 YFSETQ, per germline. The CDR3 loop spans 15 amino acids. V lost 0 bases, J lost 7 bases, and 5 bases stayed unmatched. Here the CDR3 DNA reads TGCGCCAGCAGCTTGGCCGGGACAGGGGGCCTTGAGCAGTACTTC. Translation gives CASSLAGTGGLEQYF.

CDR3 amino acids: CASSPSGTGGGYF. The CDR3 bases are TGTGCCAGCTCACCATCCGGGACAGGGGGTGGGTACTTC. This chain joins TRBV18 and TRBJ2-7; 11 bases fit TRBD1. The germline gives CDR1 KGHSH, CDR2 LQKENI. The CDR3 contains 13 residues. J was trimmed by 12 bases and V by 2 bases; bases with no gene match: 6.

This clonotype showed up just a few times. The CDR3 region is CASSLSGTGSYEQYF. The CDR3 DNA sequence: TGTGCCAGCAGTTTATCGGGTACAGGGTCCTACGAGCAGTACTTC. The rearrangement links TRBV27 to TRBJ2-7, with D perhaps matching TRBD1 (6 bases). The CDR3 spans 15 residues. V lost 0 bases, J lost 1 base, and 10 bases lay in between. Germline V gene data show CDR1 as MNHEY and CDR2 as SMNVEV (reference sequence).

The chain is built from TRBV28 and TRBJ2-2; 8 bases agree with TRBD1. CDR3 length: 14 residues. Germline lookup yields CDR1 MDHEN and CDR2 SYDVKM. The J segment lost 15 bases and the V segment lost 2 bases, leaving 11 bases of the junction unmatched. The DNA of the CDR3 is TGTGCCAGCAGTTTAACACAGGGGGTCGGGAAGATGTTTTTT. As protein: CASSLTQGVGKMFF.

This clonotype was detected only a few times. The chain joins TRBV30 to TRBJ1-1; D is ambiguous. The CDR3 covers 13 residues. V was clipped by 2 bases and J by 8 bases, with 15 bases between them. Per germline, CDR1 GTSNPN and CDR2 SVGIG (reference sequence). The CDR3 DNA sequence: TGTGCCTGGAGTCCCCGGTTTAATTCGGAAGCTTTCTTT. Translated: CAWSPRFNSEAFF.

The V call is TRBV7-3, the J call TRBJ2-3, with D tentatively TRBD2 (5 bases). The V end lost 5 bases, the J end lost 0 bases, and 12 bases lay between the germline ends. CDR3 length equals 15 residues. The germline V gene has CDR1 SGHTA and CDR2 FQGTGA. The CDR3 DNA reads TGTGCCAGCAGCAATATGCCGGGGAGCACAGATACGCAGTATTTT. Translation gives CASSNMPGSTDTQYF.

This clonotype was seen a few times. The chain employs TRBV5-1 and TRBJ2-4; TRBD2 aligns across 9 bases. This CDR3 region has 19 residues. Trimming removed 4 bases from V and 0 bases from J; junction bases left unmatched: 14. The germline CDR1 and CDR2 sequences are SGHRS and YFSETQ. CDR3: CASSPWTWREGLAKNIQYF. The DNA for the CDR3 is TGCGCCAGCAGCCCCTGGACTTGGCGGGAGGGGCTAGCCAAAAACATTCAGTACTTC.

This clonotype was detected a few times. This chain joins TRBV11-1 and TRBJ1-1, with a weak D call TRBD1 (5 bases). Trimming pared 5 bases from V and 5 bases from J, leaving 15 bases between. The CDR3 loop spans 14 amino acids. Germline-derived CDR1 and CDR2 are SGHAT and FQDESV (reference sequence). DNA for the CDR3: TGTGCCAGCAGCCCGTGGACCGCAGGGACTGAAGCTTTCTTT. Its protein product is CASSPWTAGTEAFF.

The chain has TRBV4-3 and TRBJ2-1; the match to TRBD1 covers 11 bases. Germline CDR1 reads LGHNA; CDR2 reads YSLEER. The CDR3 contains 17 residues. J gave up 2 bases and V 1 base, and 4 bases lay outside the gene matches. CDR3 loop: CASSQVAGQGAYNEQFF. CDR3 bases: TGCGCCAGCAGCCAAGTTGCGGGACAGGGGGCCTACAATGAGCAGTTCTTC.

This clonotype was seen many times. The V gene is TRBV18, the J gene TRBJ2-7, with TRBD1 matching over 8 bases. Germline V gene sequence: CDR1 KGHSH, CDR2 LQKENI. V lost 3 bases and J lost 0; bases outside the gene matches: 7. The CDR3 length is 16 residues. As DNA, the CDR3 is TGTGCCAGCTCACCGCTACAGGGGGACTTCTCCTACGAGCAGTACTTC. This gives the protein CASSPLQGDFSYEQYF.

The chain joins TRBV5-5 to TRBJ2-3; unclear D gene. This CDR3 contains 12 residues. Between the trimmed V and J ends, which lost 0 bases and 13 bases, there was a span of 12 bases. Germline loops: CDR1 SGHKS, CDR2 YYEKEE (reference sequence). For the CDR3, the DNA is TGTGCCAGCAGCTTGGCCTCAGACATTGAGTATTTT. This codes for CASSLASDIEYF.